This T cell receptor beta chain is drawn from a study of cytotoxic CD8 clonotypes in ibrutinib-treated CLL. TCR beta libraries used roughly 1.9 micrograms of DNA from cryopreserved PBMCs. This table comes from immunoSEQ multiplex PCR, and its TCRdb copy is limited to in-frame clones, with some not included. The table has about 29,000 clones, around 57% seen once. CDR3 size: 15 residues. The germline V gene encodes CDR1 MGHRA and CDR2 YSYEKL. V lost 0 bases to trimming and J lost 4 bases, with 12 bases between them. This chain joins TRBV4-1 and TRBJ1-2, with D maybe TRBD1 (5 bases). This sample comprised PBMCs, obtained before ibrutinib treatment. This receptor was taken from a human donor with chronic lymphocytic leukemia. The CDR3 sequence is CASSQEGDGSYGYTF. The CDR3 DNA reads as TGCGCCAGCAGCCAAGAAGGGGACGGATCCTATGGCTACACCTTC.